This TCR beta chain was captured by sequencing in a study of T cell repertoires in cytomegalovirus infection. Turning to the study itself: Both CMV infection and a matching HLA type were indicated by public TCR beta signatures.

TCRdb itself ran the reads through MiXCR, one entry per CDR3 protein. Among over 100,000 distinct CDR3 sequences, around 30% were seen once, and the ten largest hold about 81%. On this clonotype: Its target is not known.

Study-level findings and limits: Of the TCR beta families, the public ones yielded a cumulative frequency that identified carriers of CMV plus the relevant HLA. In two of eight donors, the top clonotype was HLA-C-restricted CMV-specific.

CDR1 SGHAT and CDR2 FQNNGV come from the germline V gene. V shed 5 bases and J 9 bases; nucleotides not matched to a gene: 3. The CDR3 extends over 11 amino acids. This specimen consisted of CD8+ T cells from cultured PBMCs, obtained from culture after CMV antigen stimulation. The clonotype was recovered from a human donor in good health (CMV status not recorded). Some clones in this sample may be carry-over from other donors' samples. This sequence joins TRBV11-2 and TRBJ2-7; 8 nucleotides align to TRBD1. The CDR3 protein is CASSRQGWQYF. In DNA, the CDR3 is TGTGCCAGCAGCCGACAGGGGTGGCAGTACTTC.